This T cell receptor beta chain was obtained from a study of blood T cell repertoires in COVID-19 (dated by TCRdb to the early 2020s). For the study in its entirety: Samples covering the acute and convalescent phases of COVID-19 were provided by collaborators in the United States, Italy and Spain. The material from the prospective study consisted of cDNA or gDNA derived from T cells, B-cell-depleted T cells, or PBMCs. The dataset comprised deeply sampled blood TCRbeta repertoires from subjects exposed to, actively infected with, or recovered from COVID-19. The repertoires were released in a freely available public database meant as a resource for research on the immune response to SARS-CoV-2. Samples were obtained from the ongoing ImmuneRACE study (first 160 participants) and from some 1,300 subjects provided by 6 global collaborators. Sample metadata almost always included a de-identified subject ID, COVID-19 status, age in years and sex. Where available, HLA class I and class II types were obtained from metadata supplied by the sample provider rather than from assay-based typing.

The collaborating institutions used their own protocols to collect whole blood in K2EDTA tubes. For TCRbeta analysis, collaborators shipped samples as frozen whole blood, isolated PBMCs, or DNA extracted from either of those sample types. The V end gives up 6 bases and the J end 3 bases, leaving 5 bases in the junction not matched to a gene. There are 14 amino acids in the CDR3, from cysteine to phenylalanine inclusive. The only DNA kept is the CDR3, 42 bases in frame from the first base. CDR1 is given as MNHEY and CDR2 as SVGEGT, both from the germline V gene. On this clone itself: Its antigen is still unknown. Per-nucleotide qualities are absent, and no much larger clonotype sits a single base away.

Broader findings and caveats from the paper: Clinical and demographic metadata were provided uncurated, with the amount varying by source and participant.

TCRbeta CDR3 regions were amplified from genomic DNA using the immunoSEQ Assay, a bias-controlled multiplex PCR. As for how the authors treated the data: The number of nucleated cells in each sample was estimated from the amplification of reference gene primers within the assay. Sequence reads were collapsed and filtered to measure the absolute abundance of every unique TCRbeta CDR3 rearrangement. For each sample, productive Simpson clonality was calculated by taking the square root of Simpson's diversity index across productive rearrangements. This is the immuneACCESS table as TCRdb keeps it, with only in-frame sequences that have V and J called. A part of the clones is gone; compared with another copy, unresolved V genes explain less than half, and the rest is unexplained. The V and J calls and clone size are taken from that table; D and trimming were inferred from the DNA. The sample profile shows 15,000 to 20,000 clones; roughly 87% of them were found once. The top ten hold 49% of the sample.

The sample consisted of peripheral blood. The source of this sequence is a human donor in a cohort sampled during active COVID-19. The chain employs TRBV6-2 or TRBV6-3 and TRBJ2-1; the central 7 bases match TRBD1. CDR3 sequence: CASSRGGYYNEQFF. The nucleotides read TGTGCCAGCAGCCGAGGGGGCTACTACAATGAGCAGTTCTTC.